The clone carrying this T cell receptor beta chain appeared many times. Investigators prepared the TCR beta libraries by applying iRepertoire HTBI primers and Arm-PCR of CDR3 regions. One entry per CDR3 protein, called by TCRdb with MiXCR from the multiplex PCR reads. This table has a few hundred thousand distinct CDR3 sequences, 18% appearing once. This record belongs to a study of regulatory T cells in long-lasting Graves disease. The CDR3 spans 13 residues. Trimming left V 5 bases short and J 2 bases short, with 9 bases between. The germline gives CDR1 KGHSH, CDR2 LQKENI. As for time point: newly diagnosed GD, antithyroid drugs for less than 3 months. Isolated PBMC RNA provided the starting material for the TCR library. The same data also went into a second study, on T cells in Graves' hyperthyroidism and ophthalmopathy.

The sequenced sample was peripheral blood mononuclear cells (PBMCs), obtained at new diagnosis, from a patient treated with antithyroid drugs. This clonotype originated in a woman younger than 45 with Graves disease. The chain carries TRBV18 and TRBJ2-5; no clear D gene. CDR3 coding DNA: TGTGCCAGCTCAGGGGTCAGTCAAGAGACCCAGTACTTC. It specifies CASSGVSQETQYF.